The 12 T cell receptor beta chains reported below all come from one sample, sequenced in a study of Tregs in tolerant kidney transplant recipients. Sequencing was performed with immunoSEQ multiplex PCR; in TCRdb, only in-frame clones are kept and a portion is missing. Here the sample spans 85,000 to 100,000 clones, approximately 93% being singletons. The specimen was CD4+ T cells from blood, collected before the transplant. These receptors all come from a human donor who received a combined kidney and bone marrow transplant.

The CDR3 spells CASSLRPLGLAGGPSGEQFF. Written as DNA, the CDR3 is TGTGCCAGCAGCTTAAGGCCCCTGGGACTAGCGGGAGGGCCCTCGGGTGAGCAGTTCTTC. The chain combines TRBV7-8 with TRBJ2-1, with TRBD2 matching 16 bases. Germline loops: CDR1 SGHVS, CDR2 FQNEAQ. The trim removed 2 bases at V and 9 bases at J, leaving 16 bases unmatched. This CDR3 comprises 20 residues. Complete variable domain (other parts from reference TRBV7-8 and TRBJ2-1): GAGVSQSPRYKVAKRGQDVALRCDPISGHVSLFWYQQALGQGPEFLTYFQNEAQLDKSGLPSDRFFAERPEGSVSTLKIQRTQQEDSAVYLCASSLRPLGLAGGPSGEQFFGPGTRLTVL.

The J gene is TRBJ2-3, the V gene TRBV19; possible D gene TRBD1, 6 bases. The germline gives CDR1 LNHDA, CDR2 SQIVND (reference sequence). The germline V and J ends were trimmed by 4 bases and 2 bases, with 16 bases remaining between them. CDR3 size: 16 residues. CDR3 loop: CASSTTGPPYTDTQYF. In nucleotides, the CDR3 is TGTGCCAGTAGTACTACAGGGCCCCCTTACACAGATACGCAGTATTTT.

The rearrangement uses TRBV25-1 and TRBJ1-1; D is perhaps TRBD1 (6 bases). V was trimmed by 1 base and J by 4 bases, leaving 10 bases between them. This CDR3 has 14 amino acids. Germline CDR1 reads MGHDK; CDR2 reads SYGVNS. CDR3 region: CASSEWGRSTEAFF. CDR3 DNA sequence: TGTGCCAGCAGTGAATGGGGGCGGTCCACTGAAGCTTTCTTT.

The CDR3 spells CASSGDRGQPQHF. DNA of the CDR3: TGTGCCAGCAGCGGTGACAGGGGTCAGCCCCAGCATTTT. The genes are TRBV9 and TRBJ1-5; 8 bases match TRBD1. CDR1 is SGDLS and CDR2 is YYNGEE in the germline V gene. This CDR3 is built from 13 residues. V shed 3 bases and J 6 bases; nucleotides not matched to a gene: 2.

This clone was seen a few times. The chain recombines TRBV2 with TRBJ1-4, with D possibly matching TRBD1 (6 bases). Trimming stripped 5 bases from V and 4 bases from J, with 17 bases between. Germline-derived CDR1 and CDR2 are SNHLY and FYNNEI. The CDR3 sequence is 16 residues long. CDR3 sequence (DNA): TGTGCCAGCAGTAAGAATGGGGGCATCGTTAATGAAAAACTGTTTTTT. This gives the protein CASSKNGGIVNEKLFF.

The rearrangement uses TRBV5-4 and TRBJ1-1; D may be TRBD1 (5 bases). Germline CDR1 SGHNT, CDR2 YYREEE (reference sequence). There are 14 residues in the CDR3. Trimming left V 0 bases short and J 2 bases short, with 8 bases between. The CDR3 loop reads CASSLVQGNTEAFF. The CDR3 DNA follows: TGTGCCAGCAGCTTGGTCCAGGGAAACACTGAAGCTTTCTTT.

The gene calls are TRBV11-2 and TRBJ2-3; no reliable D call. V was trimmed by 0 bases and J by 4 bases, leaving 14 bases between them. The CDR3 totals 16 residues. Germline CDR1 and CDR2: SGHAT and FQNNGV. The CDR3 reads CASSLDLAVASDTQYF. CDR3 in DNA: TGTGCCAGCAGCTTAGATCTGGCGGTAGCCTCAGATACGCAGTATTTT.

This chain joins TRBV6-5 and TRBJ1-2; tentative D call: TRBD1 (6 bases). This CDR3 is built from 13 residues. Trimming took 5 bases from V and 1 from J, leaving 8 bases between them. Germline V gene data show CDR1 as MNHEY and CDR2 as SVGAGI. CDR3 residues: CASSRTVNYGYTF. CDR3 DNA: TGTGCCAGCAGTAGGACAGTTAACTATGGCTACACCTTC.

As regards this clone: Different DNA sequences within this sample yield the same CDR3. The chain couples TRBV5-1 to TRBJ1-6; D is possibly TRBD1 (5 bases). Germline V CDR1 and CDR2: SGHRS, YFSETQ. The CDR3 extends over 16 amino acids. V shed 0 bases and J shed 8 bases, with 15 bases lying between them. This CDR3 is CASSLVGGGSYSPLHF. DNA for the CDR3: TGCGCCAGCAGCTTGGTGGGCGGGGGAAGTTATTCACCCCTCCACTTT.

V usage is TRBV20-1 and J usage is TRBJ1-2, with D perhaps matching TRBD1 (5 bases). Germline-derived CDR1 and CDR2 are DFQATT and SNEGSKA (reference sequence). The CDR3 consists of 11 residues. Trimming took off 5 bases at V and 8 bases at J, with 12 bases between the two ends. Written as DNA, the CDR3 is TGCAGTGCTGCCGACAGTGCGGGCTACACCTTC. Translation gives CSAADSAGYTF.

V is TRBV29-1 and J is TRBJ2-3, with D maybe TRBD2 (6 bases). CDR3 length: 15 residues. Germline V gene sequence: CDR1 SQVTM, CDR2 ANQGSEA. With 5 bases removed from V and 5 bases from J, the gap between germline ends came to 20 bases. The CDR3 is CSVIKPGLSRDTQYF. The CDR3, as DNA: TGCAGCGTTATCAAACCGGGACTGAGTAGAGATACGCAGTATTTT.

The genes are TRBV10-3 and TRBJ1-1; 8 bases are shared with TRBD1. This CDR3 contains 14 residues. J lost 4 bases, V lost 4 bases, and 5 bases had no gene match. Germline loops: CDR1 ENHRY, CDR2 SYGVKD. The CDR3 nucleotides read TGTGCCATCAGTGCCGGGACAGGTCGCACTGAAGCTTTCTTT. It codes for CAISAGTGRTEAFF.